One sample yielded the 23 T cell receptor beta chains listed below, sequenced in a study of CD8+CD57+ T cells in acquired aplastic anemia. Genomic DNA provided the template from which TCR beta VDJ and CDR3 profiles were obtained. TCRdb independently ran MiXCR on the reads; one entry per CDR3 protein. The sample includes 300,000 or so distinct CDR3 sequences, roughly three fifths seen only once; the top ten take less than 10%. The sequenced material came from sorted CD4+, CD8+, or CD8+CD57+ T cells (not recorded which) from PBMCs. The source of these receptors is a human donor with severe aplastic anemia or a healthy control (not recorded which).

This clonotype was seen ten or more times. This rearrangement joins TRBV7-8 to TRBJ2-1, with D perhaps TRBD1 (5 bases). The CDR3 extends over 11 amino acids. Trimming stripped 1 base from V and 12 bases from J, with 7 bases between. Germline V lookup: CDR1 SGHVS, CDR2 FQNEAQ. The CDR3 DNA reads TGTGCCAGCAGCTTAGGACAGAGGCAGTTCTTC. This translates into CASSLGQRQFF.

The chain combines TRBV20-1 with TRBJ2-3, with 8 bases that match TRBD1. Germline V gene sequence: CDR1 DFQATT, CDR2 SNEGSKA (reference sequence). The ends lost 6 bases at V and 3 bases at J; junction bases unmatched: 17. The length of the CDR3 is 17 residues. CDR3 nucleotides: TGCAGTGCCAATACAGGGGGTGGGGGTCCAATTACAGATACGCAGTATTTT. As protein: CSANTGGGGPITDTQYF.

The chain joins TRBV20-1 to TRBJ2-7; 7 bases map to TRBD2. Germline V gene lookup returns CDR1 DFQATT and CDR2 SNEGSKA (reference sequence). With 0 bases clipped from V and 3 bases from J, the junction kept 8 bases outside the gene matches. CDR3 size: 15 residues. The CDR3 coding sequence is TGCAGTGCTAGAGATCTGGCAGGGAGGGTCTACGAGCAGTACTTC. Amino acid sequence: CSARDLAGRVYEQYF.

As to this clonotype: The junction shows a germline mismatch at one end, possibly a read error. The chain links TRBV24-1 to TRBJ1-5; D remains unclear. The CDR3 length is 12 residues. The germline V gene has CDR1 KGHDR and CDR2 SFDVKD. CDR3 loop: CPTRERNQPQHF. Here the CDR3 DNA reads TGTCCCACCCGTGAGAGGAATCAGCCCCAGCATTTT.

This clonotype was seen many times. The chain has TRBV14 and TRBJ2-7; D is undetermined. With 1 base removed from V and 5 bases from J, the gap between germline ends came to 6 bases. Germline lookup yields CDR1 SGHDN and CDR2 FVKESK. This CDR3 has 12 residues. The CDR3 DNA reads as TGTGCCAGCAGCCAAGTGAGGAACGAGCAGTACTTC. Protein sequence: CASSQVRNEQYF.

As regards this clonotype: The germline gene is not matched at one end of the junction; a read error may be the cause. The rearrangement links TRBV7-6 to TRBJ2-3; 8 bases agree with TRBD1. CDR3 length: 16 amino acids. The germline CDR1 and CDR2 sequences are SGHVS and FNYEAQ. The CDR3 region is CASSLRRTGKGDTQYF. The CDR3 DNA reads TGTGCCAGCAGCTTACGACGGACAGGGAAGGGAGATACGCAGTATTTC.

This clonotype has ten or more counts. The V gene is TRBV29-1, the J gene TRBJ2-1, with TRBD2 matching over 8 bases. Trimming cost V 4 bases and J 8 bases; bases outside gene matches: 10. CDR1 is SQVTM, CDR2 ANQGSEA, per germline. The CDR3 is made up of 14 amino acids. CDR3 region: CSVVPGLVFDEQFF. The CDR3 DNA reads TGCAGCGTTGTCCCGGGACTAGTCTTCGATGAGCAGTTCTTC.

The chain recombines TRBV10-1 with TRBJ1-2, with unresolved D. V was trimmed by 4 bases and J by 4 bases, leaving 16 bases between them. The CDR3 loop spans 15 amino acids. The germline V gene encodes CDR1 WNHNN and CDR2 SYGVQD (reference sequence). The CDR3 spells CASSATELSCYGYTF. For the CDR3, the DNA is TGCGCCAGCAGTGCTACAGAGTTATCCTGCTATGGCTACACCTTC.

In its sample, this clonotype was seen a few times. J is TRBJ2-1 and V is TRBV7-2, with D hard to call. CDR1 SGHTA and CDR2 FQGNSA come from the germline V gene. Trimming removed 1 base at V and 9 bases at J, with 7 bases between. This CDR3 is 12 amino acids long. CDR3 DNA: TGTGCCAGCAGCTTAGTCCCCCGTGAGCAGTTCTTC. Translated: CASSLVPREQFF.

The chain has TRBV6-5 and TRBJ2-6; no reliable D call. The germline V gene encodes CDR1 MNHEY and CDR2 SVGAGI. The germline V and J ends were trimmed by 5 bases and 5 bases, with 10 bases remaining between them. The CDR3 is 14 amino acids. The DNA of the CDR3 is TGTGCCAGCAGTCCTTCTATATGGGCCAACGTCCTGACTTTC. This sequence encodes CASSPSIWANVLTF.

The chain uses TRBV7-6 and TRBJ2-5; 9 bases agree with TRBD2. The CDR3 totals 14 residues. From germline, CDR1 is SGHVS and CDR2 FNYEAQ. Trimming took 5 bases from V and 5 from J; bases not matched to a gene: 6. CDR3 region: CASSLSGRGETQYF. DNA of the CDR3: TGTGCCAGCAGCCTTAGCGGGAGAGGGGAGACCCAGTACTTC.

The chain employs TRBV7-3 and TRBJ2-6; no firm D call. V was cut by 3 bases and J by 3 bases, with 15 bases left in between. The CDR3 is made up of 17 amino acids. CDR1 is SGHTA, CDR2 FQGTGA, per germline. In DNA, the CDR3 is TGTGCCAGCAGCTTCCTAGACACCTTGGGTGGGGCCAACGTCCTGACTTTC. It codes for CASSFLDTLGGANVLTF.

The chain joins TRBV25-1 to TRBJ2-1; D gene uncertain. V was shortened by 4 bases and J by 5 bases, with 6 bases between the two germline ends. This CDR3 contains 12 residues. CDR1 is MGHDK and CDR2 is SYGVNS in the germline V gene. The CDR3 sequence is CASSGNHNEQFF. CDR3 in DNA: TGTGCCAGCAGTGGAAACCACAATGAGCAGTTCTTC.

J is TRBJ2-1 and V is TRBV7-2; unclear D gene. The CDR3 is 13 amino acids. The V and J ends lost 5 bases and 10 bases respectively, with 15 bases between them. Germline V gene sequence: CDR1 SGHTA, CDR2 FQGNSA. DNA of the CDR3: TGTGCCAGCAGCCAAGCCCTGTTGTGGGAGCAGTTCTTC. Translating gives CASSQALLWEQFF.

The V call is TRBV7-9, the J call TRBJ1-4; D remains ambiguous. The germline gives CDR1 SEHNR, CDR2 FQNEAQ (reference sequence). Trimming cost V 5 bases and J 4 bases, with 11 bases left between them. This CDR3 has 14 amino acids. CDR3 protein: CASSPFDGNEKLFF. The DNA for the CDR3 is TGTGCCAGCAGCCCGTTCGACGGTAATGAAAAACTGTTTTTT.

This clonotype was recorded at least ten times. This chain links TRBV12-3 or TRBV12-4 with TRBJ2-7, with D tentatively TRBD1 (5 bases). The V end was cut by 6 bases, the J end by 2 bases, with 20 bases between. CDR3 size: 16 residues. This chain's CDR3 is CASSLSGQPRAYEQYF. Here the CDR3 DNA reads TGTGCCAGCAGCCTAAGTGGACAACCAAGAGCCTACGAGCAGTACTTC.

The rearrangement links TRBV12-3 or TRBV12-4 to TRBJ2-2, with TRBD1 matching over 8 bases. V was clipped by 6 bases and J by 7 bases; unmatched bases: 10. This CDR3 spans 15 amino acids. The CDR3 here is CASSLGTGSDGELFF. The CDR3 DNA follows: TGTGCCAGCAGCCTCGGGACAGGATCGGACGGGGAGCTGTTTTTT.

A word on this clonotype: Germline is not matched at one junction end, which may reflect a read error. The chain combines TRBV2 with TRBJ1-1, with D possibly matching TRBD1 (6 bases). CDR1 is SNHLY, CDR2 FYNNEI, per germline. The CDR3 contains 12 residues. The CDR3 protein is CARSAGGPEAFF. Written as DNA, the CDR3 is TGTGCCCGCAGCGCGGGGGGCCCTGAAGCTTTCTTT.

The rearrangement links TRBV14 to TRBJ1-2, with a tentative D call TRBD1 (5 bases). Germline values: CDR1 SGHDN, CDR2 FVKESK. Trimming stripped 4 bases from V and 5 bases from J, with 17 bases between. The CDR3 totals 15 residues. The CDR3 DNA reads as TGTGCCAGCAGCCCCGTATCGGGAGGGGAATATGGCTACACCTTC. Residues: CASSPVSGGEYGYTF.

The chain carries TRBV7-3 and TRBJ2-3, with D unresolved. Trimming pared 6 bases from V and 2 bases from J, leaving 18 bases between. CDR1 and CDR2 (germline): SGHTA, FQGTGA. The CDR3 has 16 amino acids. The chain's CDR3 is CASSEVATLLTDTQYF. The CDR3 DNA sequence: TGTGCCAGCAGTGAAGTCGCTACCCTTCTCACAGATACGCAGTATTTT.

The V gene is TRBV2, the J gene TRBJ2-7; the match to TRBD2 covers 10 bases. The trim removed 4 bases at V and 3 bases at J, leaving 6 bases unmatched. Germline values: CDR1 SNHLY, CDR2 FYNNEI. This CDR3 has 15 amino acids. The CDR3 sequence: CASSASGSGDYEQYF. The CDR3 nucleotides read TGTGCCAGCAGTGCTAGCGGGAGTGGCGACTACGAGCAGTACTTC.

This clonotype has more than one count but fewer than ten. This chain uses TRBV15 with TRBJ1-1, with D unclear. The CDR3 contains 15 residues. Trimming took 5 bases from V and 2 from J, leaving 15 bases between them. Per the germline V gene, CDR1 is LNHNV and CDR2 is YYDKDF (reference sequence). CDR3: CATSYRTAINTEAFF. DNA for the CDR3: TGTGCCACCAGCTACCGGACGGCGATAAACACTGAAGCTTTCTTT.

This clonotype was recorded at least ten times. The chain uses TRBV10-3 and TRBJ1-6, with 10 nucleotides matching TRBD1. Germline values: CDR1 ENHRY, CDR2 SYGVKD. With 6 bases clipped from V and 8 bases from J, the junction kept 4 bases outside the gene matches. The CDR3 runs 14 residues. CDR3 loop: CAIRAGQGDSPLHF. The CDR3 DNA sequence: TGTGCCATCAGGGCCGGACAGGGGGATTCACCCCTCCACTTT.